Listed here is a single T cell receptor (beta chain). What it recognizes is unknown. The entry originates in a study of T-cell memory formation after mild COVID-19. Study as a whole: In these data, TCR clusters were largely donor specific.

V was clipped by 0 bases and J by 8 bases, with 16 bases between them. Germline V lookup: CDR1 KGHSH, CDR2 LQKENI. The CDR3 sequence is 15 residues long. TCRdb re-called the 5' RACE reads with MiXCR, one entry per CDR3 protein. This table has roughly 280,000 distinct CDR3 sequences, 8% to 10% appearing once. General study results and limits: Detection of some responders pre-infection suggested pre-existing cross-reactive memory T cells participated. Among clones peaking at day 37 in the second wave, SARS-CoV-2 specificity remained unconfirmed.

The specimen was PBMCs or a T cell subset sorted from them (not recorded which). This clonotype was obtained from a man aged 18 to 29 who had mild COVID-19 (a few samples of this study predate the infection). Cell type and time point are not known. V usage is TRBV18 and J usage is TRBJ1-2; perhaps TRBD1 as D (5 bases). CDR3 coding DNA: TGTGCCAGCTCACCACCGAATCGGGACCCCGGGGGCTACACCTTC. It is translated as CASSPPNRDPGGYTF.